This TCR beta chain derives from a study of blood T cell repertoires in COVID-19 (dated by TCRdb to about 2020). Describing the broader study: Collaborator samples came from the United States, Italy and Spain and covered acute and convalescent phases of COVID-19. Samples were obtained from the ongoing ImmuneRACE study (first 160 participants) and from some 1,200 subjects provided by 6 global collaborators. The sample metadata nearly always contained a de-identified subject ID, COVID-19 status, age in years and sex. Where available, HLA class I and class II types were taken from metadata supplied by the sample provider and were not determined by assay-based typing. The prospective study material was composed of cDNA or gDNA derived from T cells, B-cell-depleted T cells, or PBMCs. The repertoires were made available in a free public database intended to serve as a resource for research on the immune response to SARS-CoV-2. Subjects who had been exposed to COVID-19, were actively infected with it, or had recovered from it provided the deeply sampled blood TCRbeta repertoires that made up the dataset.

Each collaborating institution followed its own protocols to collect whole blood in K2EDTA tubes. For TCRbeta analysis, collaborators shipped samples in one of three forms: frozen whole blood, isolated PBMCs, or DNA extracted from either of those sample types. TCRbeta CDR3 regions were amplified from genomic DNA using the immunoSEQ Assay, a bias-controlled multiplex PCR. Per the original workflow: The number of nucleated cells in each sample was estimated from the amplification of reference gene primers within the assay. To quantify the absolute abundance of each unique TCRbeta CDR3 rearrangement, sequence reads were collapsed and filtered. For each sample, productive Simpson clonality was calculated as the square root of Simpson's diversity index over productive rearrangements. TCRdb holds this immuneACCESS table with in-frame rearrangements only. Some clones are missing; in checked studies, unresolved V genes explain under half, and the rest has no known cause. V and J calls plus clone size are reproduced from that table; the DNA served to infer D and trimming. The sample table contains 95,000 to 110,000 clones; only one count was recorded for 75% to 90% of them. Over 10% of the sample is in the top ten clones.

Overall results and qualifications from the work: The quantity of clinical and demographic metadata differed by source and by participant and was supplied without curation.

About this clone: Its target antigen remains unknown. Sequence at one end of the junction differs from germline and may be a read error.

Counted from cysteine to phenylalanine, this CDR3 has 15 amino acids. Only the CDR3 region is kept as DNA, spanning 45 bases read in frame from base 1. In the germline V gene (reference sequence), CDR1 corresponds to SSHAT and CDR2 to FNYEAQ. The specimen was peripheral blood. The sequence derives from a human donor in a cohort sampled during active or convalescent COVID-19. The chain was built from TRBV7-7 and TRBJ2-7, and TRBD2 may be the D gene, going by 6 matching bases. The DNA sequence is TGTGCTAGCAGCTTAGCGGCAGCGTCCTCCTACGAGCAGTACTTC. The translation is CASSLAAASSYEQYF.